These 27 T cell receptor beta chains came from one sample sequenced in a study of high-grade serous ovarian cancer treatment subgroups (TCRdb year 2021). Collection of tumor samples took place before definitive surgery or chemotherapy. Receptor libraries were prepared by the immunoSEQ multiplex PCR assay. The clones in this table, taken by TCRdb from immuneACCESS, are in-frame only. Not every clone is retained; where verified, under half of the shortfall comes from an unresolved V gene, and the cause of the rest is unknown. This sample is represented by about 36,000 clones; around three quarters of them were singletons. About 3% of the sample comes from the top ten. Sample: tumor tissue. These receptors were obtained from a human donor with high-grade serous ovarian cancer.

This chain uses TRBV4-1 with TRBJ2-5, with 8 bases that match TRBD1. From germline, CDR1 is MGHRA and CDR2 YSYEKL. The CDR3 covers 15 residues. V was clipped by 2 bases and J by 3 bases; unmatched bases: 5. CDR3 coding DNA: TGCGCCAGCAGCCAACGACAGGGGCCTGAAGAGACCCAGTACTTC. This codes for CASSQRQGPEETQYF.

The V gene is TRBV4-3, the J gene TRBJ2-5; possibly TRBD1 or TRBD2 for D (6 bases each). This CDR3 spans 17 amino acids. Germline CDR1 LGHNA, CDR2 YSLEER. With 0 bases removed from V and 3 bases from J, the gap between germline ends came to 17 bases. CDR3: CASSQEVVAEGEETQYF. The CDR3 region has the DNA TGCGCCAGCAGCCAAGAAGTGGTAGCGGAGGGGGAAGAGACCCAGTACTTC.

DNA for the CDR3: TGCAGCGTTGAAAATCCAAAGTCCTACAATGAGCAGTTCTTC. Amino acid sequence: CSVENPKSYNEQFF. This sequence joins TRBV29-1 and TRBJ2-1, with D hard to call. The CDR3 has 14 residues. Germline loops: CDR1 SQVTM, CDR2 ANQGSEA. V shed 2 bases and J shed 1 base, with 9 bases lying between them.

The V gene is TRBV4-3, the J gene TRBJ1-1; 8 bases align to TRBD1. The V and J ends lost 3 bases and 0 bases, in that order; junction bases with no gene match: 0. Germline V lookup: CDR1 LGHNA, CDR2 YSLEER. The CDR3 sequence is 14 residues long. CDR3 protein: CASSQGQVNTEAFF. The CDR3 DNA sequence: TGCGCCAGCAGCCAGGGACAGGTGAACACTGAAGCTTTCTTT.

J is TRBJ1-4 and V is TRBV13; no firm D call. CDR1 PRHDT and CDR2 FYEKMQ come from the germline V gene (reference sequence). The CDR3 length is 14 residues. V was trimmed by 3 bases and J by 6 bases, leaving 11 bases between them. CDR3 nucleotide sequence: TGTGCCAGCAGCTTGGCCAGTCCTTATGAAAAACTGTTTTTT. Translation: CASSLASPYEKLFF.

The rearrangement uses TRBV11-2 and TRBJ2-3; D ambiguous. Germline V CDR1 and CDR2: SGHAT, FQNNGV. The CDR3 runs to 12 residues. With 3 bases removed from V and 6 bases from J, the gap between germline ends came to 7 bases. CDR3 bases: TGTGCCAGCAGCTTGGAATCGGATACGCAGTATTTT. Translated: CASSLESDTQYF.

This clone was detected only a few times. The chain has TRBV10-3 and TRBJ2-7; 14 bases fit TRBD2. With V trimmed by 9 bases and J by 3 bases, 4 bases remained unmatched. The CDR3 sequence is 14 residues long. Germline CDR1 is ENHRY and CDR2 is SYGVKD. The CDR3 here is CAIRGLAGGYEQYF. CDR3 bases: TGTGCCATACGAGGACTAGCGGGAGGCTACGAGCAGTACTTC.

The chain carries TRBV28 and TRBJ2-3; TRBD1 agrees at 8 bases. The junction had 1 base not matched to a gene; V was cut back by 2 bases and J by 9 bases. Germline assignment: CDR1 MDHEN and CDR2 SYDVKM. The CDR3 contains 12 residues. CDR3 DNA: TGTGCCAGCAGTTTAGACAGGGGCACGCAGTATTTT. It codes for CASSLDRGTQYF.

This rearrangement joins TRBV4-3 to TRBJ1-4; D may be TRBD1 (5 bases). Germline values: CDR1 LGHNA, CDR2 YSLEER. V was clipped by 0 bases and J by 5 bases, with 16 bases between them. This CDR3 spans 17 amino acids. The chain's CDR3 is CASSQDKGQVRNEKLFF. The CDR3 bases are TGCGCCAGCAGCCAAGATAAGGGGCAGGTCCGAAATGAAAAACTGTTTTTT.

The chain has TRBV7-8 and TRBJ2-7; no clear D gene. In germline, CDR1 is SGHVS, CDR2 FQNEAQ. V gave up 6 bases and J gave up 3 bases, with 6 bases separating them. The length of the CDR3 is 11 residues. CDR3 nucleotides: TGTGCCAGCAGGGATTTCTACGAGCAGTACTTC. Translation: CASRDFYEQYF.

The chain combines TRBV28 with TRBJ1-3, with 9 bases that match TRBD1. Germline loops: CDR1 MDHEN, CDR2 SYDVKM. The ends lost 6 bases at V and 4 bases at J; junction bases unmatched: 7. The CDR3 spans 15 residues. The CDR3 DNA reads as TGTGCCAGCAGGAAACAGGGGGCGCGAGGAAACACCATATATTTT. Encoded protein: CASRKQGARGNTIYF.

A single count supports this clone. The rearrangement uses TRBV29-1 and TRBJ2-1; possibly TRBD2 for D (6 bases). The germline V and J ends were trimmed by 5 bases and 6 bases, with 20 bases remaining between them. This CDR3 region has 15 residues. CDR1 is SQVTM and CDR2 is ANQGSEA in the germline V gene. CDR3 sequence reads: CSVPTKTSRFNEQFF. The CDR3 DNA reads as TGCAGCGTTCCTACTAAGACTAGTAGGTTCAATGAGCAGTTCTTC.

The chain employs TRBV11-2 and TRBJ2-7; weak D call: TRBD1 (6 bases). In germline, CDR1 is SGHAT, CDR2 FQNNGV. V dropped 0 bases and J dropped 2 bases, with 8 bases sitting between them. The CDR3 runs to 14 residues. CDR3 sequence reads: CASSLDRGPYEQYF. The CDR3 DNA is TGTGCCAGCAGCTTAGACAGGGGTCCCTACGAGCAGTACTTC.

To note about this clone: Additional DNA sequences in this sample encode the identical CDR3. V is TRBV9 and J is TRBJ2-1, with D possibly matching TRBD2 (5 bases). Trimming cost V 0 bases and J 8 bases, with 12 bases left between them. Germline V gene sequence: CDR1 SGDLS, CDR2 YYNGEE. This CDR3 has 14 residues. CDR3 residues: CASSVVPGNHEQFF. The CDR3 nucleotides read TGTGCCAGCAGCGTAGTTCCGGGAAACCATGAGCAGTTCTTC.

This chain uses TRBV18 with TRBJ2-2; TRBD2 matches 9 bases. The CDR3 covers 16 residues. Germline V gene lookup returns CDR1 KGHSH and CDR2 LQKENI. Unmatched junction bases numbered 5, after V lost 4 bases and J lost 2 bases. The chain's CDR3 is CASSLSTSGNTGELFF. CDR3 sequence (DNA): TGTGCCAGCTCACTTTCGACTAGCGGTAACACCGGGGAGCTGTTTTTT.

The chain uses TRBV5-1 and TRBJ1-3, with D tentatively TRBD1 (5 bases). The CDR3 consists of 15 residues. CDR1 and CDR2 (germline): SGHRS, YFSETQ. The ends were cut back, 3 bases at V and 0 bases at J, with 10 bases in the middle. Here the CDR3 reads CASSSGRISGNTIYF. CDR3 bases: TGCGCCAGCAGCTCGGGACGGATCTCTGGAAACACCATATATTTT.

This chain links TRBV28 with TRBJ2-2; 8 bases fit TRBD1. This CDR3 has 13 amino acids. V shed 8 bases and J 7 bases; nucleotides not matched to a gene: 6. The germline V gene has CDR1 MDHEN and CDR2 SYDVKM. The CDR3 here is CASVRGQGGELFF. The CDR3, as DNA: TGTGCCAGCGTCAGGGGGCAGGGCGGGGAGCTGTTTTTT.

Concerning this clone: The junction shows a germline mismatch at one end, possibly a read error. The CDR3 loop is CASRLGGNTEAFF. Here the CDR3 DNA reads TGTGCCAGCAGATTAGGGGGGAACACTGAAGCTTTCTTT. V is TRBV7-9 and J is TRBJ1-1, with D maybe TRBD1 (6 bases). Germline loops: CDR1 SEHNR, CDR2 FQNEAQ (reference sequence). This CDR3 is built from 13 residues.

The CDR3 bases are TGTGCCAGCAGCTTCGGACTAGCGGGAGGGGGAACTAGCACAGATACGCAGTATTTT. It translates to CASSFGLAGGGTSTDTQYF. The chain carries TRBV7-9 and TRBJ2-3; 15 bases are a match to TRBD2. CDR3 length equals 19 residues. The germline V gene encodes CDR1 SEHNR and CDR2 FQNEAQ (reference sequence). The V segment lost 3 bases and the J segment 0 bases; nucleotides outside the gene matches: 7.

This clone was observed once. The rearrangement links TRBV15 to TRBJ2-5; either TRBD1 or TRBD2 may fit D (5 bases each). Germline assignment: CDR1 LNHNV and CDR2 YYDKDF (reference sequence). This CDR3 has 16 residues. Trimming took 3 bases from V and 3 from J, leaving 17 bases between them. DNA for the CDR3: TGTGCCACCAGCAGTGCCCCGGGACGGTCTAAAGAGACCCAGTACTTC. The encoded protein is CATSSAPGRSKETQYF.

The genes are TRBV20-1 and TRBJ1-1, with D possibly being TRBD1 (5 bases). The CDR3 is made up of 10 amino acids. Trimming cost V 7 bases and J 8 bases, with 11 bases left between them. CDR1 and CDR2 (germline): DFQATT, SNEGSKA (reference sequence). CDR3 sequence: CSGGSLEAFF. The CDR3 DNA follows: TGCAGTGGGGGGTCATTAGAAGCTTTCTTT.

The chain links TRBV2 to TRBJ1-1; 8 bases map to TRBD1. J lost 1 base, V lost 4 bases, and 2 bases had no gene match. CDR3 length equals 14 residues. CDR1 SNHLY and CDR2 FYNNEI come from the germline V gene. Written as DNA, the CDR3 is TGTGCCAGCAGTGGGGACAGGTCGAACACTGAAGCTTTCTTT. Encoded protein: CASSGDRSNTEAFF.

This clone was recorded a few times. The CDR3 protein is CASSLGTSGETQYF. The CDR3 bases are TGCGCCAGCAGCCTTGGGACTAGCGGAGAGACCCAGTACTTC. The genes are TRBV5-1 and TRBJ2-5, with TRBD2 matching 11 bases. Per the germline V gene, CDR1 is SGHRS and CDR2 is YFSETQ. V lost 4 bases to trimming and J lost 4 bases; unmatched junction nucleotides: 3. This CDR3 region has 14 residues.

V gene TRBV14 combines with J gene TRBJ1-2, with TRBD1 matching 7 bases. Trimming removed 1 base from V and 5 bases from J; junction bases left unmatched: 7. Germline CDR1 is SGHDN and CDR2 is FVKESK. The CDR3 spans 15 residues. The CDR3 is CASSQGVRTGYGYTF. DNA of the CDR3: TGTGCCAGCAGCCAAGGGGTCCGGACAGGATATGGCTACACCTTC.

V and J are TRBV7-9 and TRBJ2-1; D unclear. The CDR3 is 15 amino acids. CDR1 SEHNR and CDR2 FQNEAQ come from the germline V gene (reference sequence). The V end was cut by 6 bases, the J end by 2 bases, with 14 bases between. CDR3 sequence reads: CASSSGSAPYNEQFF. The CDR3 nucleotides read TGTGCCAGCAGTTCCGGGTCGGCCCCCTACAATGAGCAGTTCTTC.

This clone was seen only a few times. The chain couples TRBV7-9 to TRBJ2-5; D ambiguous. CDR1 and CDR2 (germline): SEHNR, FQNEAQ (reference sequence). Trimming shortened V by 2 bases and J by 5 bases, and 9 bases separated the two germline ends. This CDR3 region has 13 residues. The chain's CDR3 is CASSLSNAETQYF. The CDR3 DNA reads as TGTGCCAGCAGCTTAAGTAACGCGGAGACCCAGTACTTC.

The rearrangement links TRBV7-3 to TRBJ2-1; D is possibly TRBD2 (5 bases). V lost 2 bases and J lost 5, with 7 bases in between. CDR3 size: 13 residues. Germline values: CDR1 SGHTA, CDR2 FQGTGA. The chain's CDR3 is CASSLLRDNEQFF. The CDR3 region has the DNA TGTGCCAGCAGCTTATTGCGGGACAATGAGCAGTTCTTC.